The clone carrying this T cell receptor (beta chain) was detected a few times. Its antigen remains unknown. From germline, CDR1 is DFQATT and CDR2 SNEGSKA (reference sequence). The ends lost 0 bases at V and 4 bases at J; junction bases unmatched: 7. The CDR3 totals 16 residues. This entry comes from a study of CD8 T cells in ankylosing spondylitis. Study observations and caveats: Earlier authors reported some of these motif variants in reactive arthritis synovial fluid and blood. Disease-linked clones bore a CD8+ phenotype, appearing relatively rarely in peripheral blood. For ankylosing spondylitis blood, a TCR beta motif of fewer than 10 highly homologous variants appeared characteristic. Reported data indicate significant enrichment of disease-linked clones within matched ankylosing spondylitis synovial fluid.

TCRdb redid the calling of the 5' RACE reads with MiXCR, one entry per CDR3 protein. The table includes around 390,000 distinct CDR3 sequences, more than 20% detected once. The chain carries TRBV20-1 and TRBJ2-1; 9 nucleotides match TRBD2. The source material was blood, either unsorted or a sorted T cell fraction (not recorded which). This receptor was taken from a male donor with ankylosing spondylitis. Here the CDR3 DNA reads TGCAGTGCTAGAGATTGGAGTGCGGGAGGGTACAATGAGCAGTTCTTC. It yields the protein CSARDWSAGGYNEQFF.